These 5 T cell receptor beta chains originate from one sample sequenced in a study of low-dose radiotherapy and immunotherapy resistance in tumors. The time point was: before trial treatment. cDNA synthesis used a TRAV/TRBV-specific primer set for both chains. Both a constant-region primer and a V-primer adapter served to amplify TCRs across 15 to 20 PCR cycles. TCRdb fed the reads into MiXCR, producing one record per CDR3 protein. The sample has 75,000 to 95,000 distinct CDR3 sequences, 9.4% seen once. The specimen was PBMCs, collected before treatment. Receptors were obtained from a male donor with prostate cancer.

Ten or more counts support this clonotype. The chain uses TRBV19 and TRBJ2-1; D is possibly TRBD1 (5 bases). CDR3 length: 13 amino acids. Germline CDR1 and CDR2: LNHDA and SQIVND (reference sequence). With 1 base removed from V and 9 bases from J, the gap between germline ends came to 10 bases. This CDR3 reads CASSIAGSGEQFF. As DNA, the CDR3 is TGTGCCAGTAGTATAGCAGGGTCCGGTGAGCAGTTCTTC. Variable domain in full (rest from reference TRBV19 and TRBJ2-1): DGGITQSPKYLFRKEGQNVTLSCEQNLNHDAMYWYRQDPGQGLRLIYYSQIVNDFQKGDIAEGYSVSREKKESFPLTVTSAQKNPTAFYLCASSIAGSGEQFFGPGTRLTVL.

This clonotype has a count of ten or more. This chain uses TRBV28 with TRBJ2-1; TRBD1 matches 9 bases. Losses at the gene ends were 11 bases for V and 5 bases for J; bases not matched to a gene: 7. This CDR3 comprises 13 residues. From germline, CDR1 is MDHEN and CDR2 SYDVKM. CDR3 region: CAGQGFSDNEQFF. CDR3 bases: TGTGCCGGACAGGGGTTTTCGGACAATGAGCAGTTCTTC.

There are many counts of this clonotype. The chain joins TRBV11-2 to TRBJ2-6; no clear D. The germline gives CDR1 SGHAT, CDR2 FQNNGV. Trimming shortened V by 1 base and J by 0 bases, and 7 bases separated the two germline ends. The CDR3 runs 16 residues. The CDR3 is CASSLVPNSGANVLTF. Here the CDR3 DNA reads TGTGCCAGCAGCTTAGTGCCGAACTCTGGGGCCAACGTCCTGACTTTC.

A word on this clonotype: A far larger clone is just one base off, so this is likely a read error. The J gene is TRBJ2-7, the V gene TRBV28; D uncertain. Germline V gene lookup returns CDR1 MDHEN and CDR2 SYDVKM. The CDR3 runs to 14 residues. DNA for the CDR3: TGTGCCATCAGTGAGTCGAAGGAGAGGAGCGAGCAGTACTTC. It yields the protein CAISESKERSEQYF.

CDR3 in DNA: TGTGCCAGCAGCCCCTCAGGGGGGGGCGTGAACACTGAAGCTTTCTTT. Amino acids: CASSPSGGGVNTEAFF. This rearrangement joins TRBV7-9 to TRBJ1-1, with 7 nucleotides matching TRBD1. After removal of 5 bases from V and 0 bases from J, the junction contained 9 bases not matched to a gene. This CDR3 is 16 amino acids long. Germline values: CDR1 SEHNR, CDR2 FQNEAQ (reference sequence).